This T cell receptor beta chain was sequenced for a study of cytomegalovirus exposure and HLA in healthy donors. This clone is a singleton in its sample. Antigen specificity is unknown. The donors gave bone marrow, and they were healthy. Amplification used 60 Vbeta primers and 13 Jbeta primers. TCRdb keeps only in-frame clones here, not all; method: immunoSEQ multiplex PCR. The repertoire holds 95,000 to 150,000 clones, around two thirds seen once, with approximately 4.8% in the top ten. General study points: Most TCR beta V segments were productive about 87% or about 30% of the time in an earlier analysis.

The specimen was PBMCs. This receptor was obtained from a man between 60 and 70 years old in good health and CMV-seropositive.

The CDR3 sequence: CASRVAGGSYEQYF. The CDR3 DNA is TGTGCCAGCAGGGTAGCGGGGGGTTCCTACGAGCAGTACTTC. The J gene is TRBJ2-7, the V gene TRBV28; 10 positions match TRBD2. Germline CDR1 MDHEN, CDR2 SYDVKM. V shed 6 bases and J 1 base; nucleotides not matched to a gene: 3. The CDR3 totals 14 residues. The variable domain in full, completed from reference TRBV28 and TRBJ2-7, reads DVKVTQSSRYLVKRTGEKVFLECVQDMDHENMFWYRQDPGLGLRLIYFSYDVKMKEKGDIPEGYSVSREKKERFSLILESASTNQTSMYLCASRVAGGSYEQYFGPGTRLTVT.